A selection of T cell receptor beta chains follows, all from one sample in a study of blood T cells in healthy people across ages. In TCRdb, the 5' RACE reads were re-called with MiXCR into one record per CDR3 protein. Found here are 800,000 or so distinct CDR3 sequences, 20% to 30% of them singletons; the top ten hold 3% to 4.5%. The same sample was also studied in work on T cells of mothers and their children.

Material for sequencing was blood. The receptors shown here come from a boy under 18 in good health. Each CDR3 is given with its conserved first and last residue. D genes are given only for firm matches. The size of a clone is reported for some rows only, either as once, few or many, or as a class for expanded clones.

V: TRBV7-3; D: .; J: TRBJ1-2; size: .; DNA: TGTGCCAGCAGCAGGGGGGCTCGGGACTATGGCTACACCTTC; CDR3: CASSRGARDYGYTF
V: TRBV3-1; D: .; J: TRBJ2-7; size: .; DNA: TGTGCCAGCAGCCACGACAGGACTAATCCCTACGAGCAGTACTTC; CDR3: CASSHDRTNPYEQYF
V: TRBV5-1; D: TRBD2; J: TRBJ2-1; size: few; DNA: TGCGCCAGCAGCCCGGCGGAGAGACTAGCGGGAGGTTCCAATGAGCAGTTCTTC; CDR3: CASSPAERLAGGSNEQFF
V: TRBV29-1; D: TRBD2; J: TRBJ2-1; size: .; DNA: TGCAGCGTTCGGACTAGTGGCTACAATGAGCAGTTCTTC; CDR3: CSVRTSGYNEQFF
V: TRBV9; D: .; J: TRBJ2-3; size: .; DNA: TGTGCCAGCAGCGTAGAGGCAGCTATTAGCACAGATACGCAGTATTTT; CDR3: CASSVEAAISTDTQYF
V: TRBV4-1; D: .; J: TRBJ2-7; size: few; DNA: TGCGCCAGCAGCCAAGAACCCGCAACAGGCACGTTCGAGCAGTACTTC; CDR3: CASSQEPATGTFEQYF
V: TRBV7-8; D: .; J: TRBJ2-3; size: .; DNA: TGTGCCAGCAGCTCCCCCCGGACTATTATATATTCTAGCACAGATACGCAGTATTTT; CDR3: CASSSPRTIIYSSTDTQYF
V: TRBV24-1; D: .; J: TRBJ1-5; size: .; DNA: TGTGCCACCAGTGATCCTAAGACGAATCAGGCCCAGCATTTT; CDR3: CATSDPKTNQAQHF
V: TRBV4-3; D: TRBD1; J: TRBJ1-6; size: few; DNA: TGCGCCAGCAGCCAAGGGACAGGCAATTCACCCCTCCACTTT; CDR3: CASSQGTGNSPLHF
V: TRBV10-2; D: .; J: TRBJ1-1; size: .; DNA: TGCGCCAGCAGTGAGCCATACGTAGCATCCGCTGAAGCTTTCTTT; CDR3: CASSEPYVASAEAFF
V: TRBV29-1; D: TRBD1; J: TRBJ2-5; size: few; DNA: TGCAGCGTCTACGGGACAGCCCGGGAAGAGACCCAGTACTTC; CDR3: CSVYGTAREETQYF
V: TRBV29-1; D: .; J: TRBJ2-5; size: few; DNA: TGCAGCGTTGATGGTGAGCAAGAGACCCAGTACTTC; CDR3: CSVDGEQETQYF
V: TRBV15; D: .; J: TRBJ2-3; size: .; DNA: TGTGCCACCAGCAGAGATAAGACAGGACGAAGCACAGATACGCAGTATTTT; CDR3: CATSRDKTGRSTDTQYF
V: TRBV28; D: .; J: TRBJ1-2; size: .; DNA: TGTGCCAGCAGCCAAACCTCAGGGGAAATTAACTATGGCTACACCTTC; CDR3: CASSQTSGEINYGYTF
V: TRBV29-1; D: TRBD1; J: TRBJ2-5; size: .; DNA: TGCAGCGTTGAAGATCCCAGGGGGCTAGGGGAGACCCAGTACTTC; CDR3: CSVEDPRGLGETQYF
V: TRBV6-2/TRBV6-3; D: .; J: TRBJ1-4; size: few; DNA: TGTGCCAGCAGAGAGGACGCCTATGAAAAACTGTTTTTT; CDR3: CASREDAYEKLFF
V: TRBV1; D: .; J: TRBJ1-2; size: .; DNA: TGCACCATCCCGGGGGGGACCTCTGCTGGCTACACCTTC; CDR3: CTIPGGTSAGYTF
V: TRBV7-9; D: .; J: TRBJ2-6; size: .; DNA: TGTGCCAGCAGCTCAACAGTAGGGGCCAACGTCCTGACTTTC; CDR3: CASSSTVGANVLTF
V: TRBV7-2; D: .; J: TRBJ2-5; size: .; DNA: TGTGCCAGCAGCTCCCCGACAGGTCCTAGGGAGACCCAGTACTTC; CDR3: CASSSPTGPRETQYF
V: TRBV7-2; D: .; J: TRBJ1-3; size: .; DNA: TGTGCCAGCAGCTTAGCGCCAGCAGCCTCTGGAAACACCATATATTTT; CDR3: CASSLAPAASGNTIYF
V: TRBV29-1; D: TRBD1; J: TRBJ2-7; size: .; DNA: TGCAGCGCTTCCGGGACAGGGCACGAGCAGTACTTC; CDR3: CSASGTGHEQYF
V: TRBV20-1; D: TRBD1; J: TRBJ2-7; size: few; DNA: TGCAGTGCTCCCACCGGGACAGTCTACGAGCAGTACTTC; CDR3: CSAPTGTVYEQYF
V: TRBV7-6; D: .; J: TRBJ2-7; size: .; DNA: TGTGCCAGCAGCTTAGGTGCTGGAGGGACTTTCTACGAGCAGTACTTC; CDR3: CASSLGAGGTFYEQYF
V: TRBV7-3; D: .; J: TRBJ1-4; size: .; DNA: TGTGGACCAAATACACTCACCCGGAGCACTAATGAAAAACTGTTTTTT; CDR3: CGPNTLTRSTNEKLFF
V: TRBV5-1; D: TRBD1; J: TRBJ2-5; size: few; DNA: TGCGCCAGCAGCTTAGCTGGACAGGGCTGGGAGGAGACCCAGTACTTC; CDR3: CASSLAGQGWEETQYF
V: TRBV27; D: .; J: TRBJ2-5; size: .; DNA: TGTGCCAGCAGTTTATCTAGGATGGAGACCCAGTACTTC; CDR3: CASSLSRMETQYF
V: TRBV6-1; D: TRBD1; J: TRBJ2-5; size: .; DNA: TGTGCCAGCAGCGCGCTATACGGGACAGGGCAAGAGACCCAGTACTTC; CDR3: CASSALYGTGQETQYF
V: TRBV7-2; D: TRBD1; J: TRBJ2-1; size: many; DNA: TGTGCCAGCAGCTCCCGGGACAGGGTCTACAATGAGCAGTTCTTC; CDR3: CASSSRDRVYNEQFF
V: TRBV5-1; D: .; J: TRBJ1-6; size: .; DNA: TGCGCCAGCAGTCCCTGGACTGGGTCGGACTCACCCCTCCACTTT; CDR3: CASSPWTGSDSPLHF
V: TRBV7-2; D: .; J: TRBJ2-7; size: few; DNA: TGTGCCAGCAGCTTATATATTGGCGGCAGCACCCACGAGCAGTACTTC; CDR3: CASSLYIGGSTHEQYF
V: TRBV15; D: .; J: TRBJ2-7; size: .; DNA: TGTGCCACCAGCAGAGTGGGAGGGGGAACCTGCGAGCAGTACTTC; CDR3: CATSRVGGGTCEQYF
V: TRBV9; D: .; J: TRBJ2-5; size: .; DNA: TGTGCCAGCAGCGTAGGGATAGCGCAAGAGACCCAGTACTTC; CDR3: CASSVGIAQETQYF
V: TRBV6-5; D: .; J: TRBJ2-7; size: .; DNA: TGTGCCAGCAGTTACGATTTAGGTTTTTACGAGCAGTACTTC; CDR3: CASSYDLGFYEQYF
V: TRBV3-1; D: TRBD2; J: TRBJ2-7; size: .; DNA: TGTGCCAGCAGCCAAGGGGCGGGAGTCGGACGCGAGCAGTACTTC; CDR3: CASSQGAGVGREQYF
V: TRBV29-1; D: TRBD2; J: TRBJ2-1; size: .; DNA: TGCAGCGTTGAGTCTCCTAGCGGTGATAAGCAGTTCTTC; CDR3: CSVESPSGDKQFF
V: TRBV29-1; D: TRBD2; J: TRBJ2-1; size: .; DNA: TGCAGCGTTGAGGGGACTAGCGGGAGGATCGGAAATGAGCAGTTCTTC; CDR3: CSVEGTSGRIGNEQFF
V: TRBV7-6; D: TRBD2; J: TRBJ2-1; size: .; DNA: TGTGCCAGCAGCTCGCTAGCGGGGGAAGGCAATGAGCAGTTCTTC; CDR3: CASSSLAGEGNEQFF
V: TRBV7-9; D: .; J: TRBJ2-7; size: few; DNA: TGTGCCAGCAGCTTAGATGCCTCTTTGCGGTCCTACGAGCAGTACTTC; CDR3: CASSLDASLRSYEQYF
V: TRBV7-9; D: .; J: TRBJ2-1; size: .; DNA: TGTGCCAGCAGCTTAGTAGATTGGGATGGGGAGCAGTTCTTC; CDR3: CASSLVDWDGEQFF
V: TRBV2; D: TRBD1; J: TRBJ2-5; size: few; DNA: TGTGCCAGCAGTGATATCGGACAGGTGGGGGAGACCCAGTACTTC; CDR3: CASSDIGQVGETQYF